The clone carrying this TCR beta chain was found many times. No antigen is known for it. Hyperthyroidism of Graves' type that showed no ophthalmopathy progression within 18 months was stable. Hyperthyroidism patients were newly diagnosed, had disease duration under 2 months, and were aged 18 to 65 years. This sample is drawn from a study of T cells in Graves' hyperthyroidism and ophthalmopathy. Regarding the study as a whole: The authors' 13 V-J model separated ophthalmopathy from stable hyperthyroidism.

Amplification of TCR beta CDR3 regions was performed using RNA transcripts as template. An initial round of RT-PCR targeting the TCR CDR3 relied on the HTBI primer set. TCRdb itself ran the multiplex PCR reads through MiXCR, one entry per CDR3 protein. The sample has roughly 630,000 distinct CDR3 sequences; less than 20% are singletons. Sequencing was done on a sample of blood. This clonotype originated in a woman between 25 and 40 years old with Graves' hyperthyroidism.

The CDR3 sequence: CASSEESYEQFF. CDR3 in DNA: TGTGCCAGCAGTGAAGAAAGCTATGAGCAGTTCTTC. The genes are TRBV2 and TRBJ2-1; D is ambiguous. V shed 1 base and J shed 8 bases, with 6 bases lying between them. This CDR3 spans 12 amino acids. Germline-derived CDR1 and CDR2 are SNHLY and FYNNEI.